This T cell receptor (beta chain) was sequenced for a study of T-cell memory formation after mild COVID-19 (dated by TCRdb to 2020 to 2022). Background for the entire study: TCR sequence clusters from the two donors were largely donor specific. The cohort was made up of two young adult volunteers, one female and one male, who were previously healthy. T-cell clones expanding and contracting after mild COVID-19 in a couple of donors were tracked by longitudinal TCRalpha and TCRbeta repertoire sequencing. General findings and caveats noted by the study authors: Only a couple of mild cases were covered by the study, and larger cohorts that include severe cases with pre-infection samples were considered necessary. Contracting CD4+ clones turned up mainly in the CM and EM memory subsets, whereas EMRA was where CD8+ clones were enriched. Clones contracting from day 15 to 85 had balanced CD4/CD8 phenotypes, while a second wave expanding from day 15 to 37 was biased towards CD4+. Some responding clones were detected in pre-infection memory, suggesting pre-existing cross-reactive memory T cells joined the SARS-CoV-2 response. SARS-CoV-2 specificity of the second-wave clones peaking on day 37 was not confirmed.

PBMCs were isolated by Ficoll-Paque density gradient centrifugation. This clonotype was found a few times. It has no known antigen specificity. Per-base quality was not reported, and no clone a single base away is much larger than it. The junction shows trimming of 6 bases on V and 10 bases on J, and the gene matches do not reach 2 bases of it. The CDR3 covers 12 residues, taking in both the cysteine and the phenylalanine. The DNA shown is the 36-base CDR3, in frame from base 1. Sequencer: Illumina NovaSeq 6000. cDNA libraries for TCRalpha and TCRbeta were prepared by 5'RACE using constant-segment primers, with sample barcodes and unique molecular identifiers added. Trizol reagent was used to extract RNA from every sample. Amplification of the libraries took two PCR steps, and the second step added a second sample barcode plus Illumina TruSeq adapters. The libraries were sequenced on an Illumina NovaSeq using 2 x 150 bp paired-end reads. From the authors' description of their analysis: Reads were demultiplexed and collapsed into UMI-guided consensus sequences with migec v1.2.7. With mixcr v2.1.11, UMI consensuses were aligned to TRA and TRB V and J templates and assembled into clonotypes. Expanded or contracted clonotypes were those called significant by both edgeR and NoisET, with noise models trained on biological replicates. For edgeR calls, a false discovery rate-adjusted p below 0.01 and a log2 fold-change threshold of 1 were applied. As an exploratory analysis of dynamics, max-normalized trajectories of the 1000 most abundant clonotypes were examined with PCA combined with hierarchical clustering. Each responding clone was given a CD4 or CD8 phenotype based on the CD4+ and CD8+ repertoires, which had been sequenced separately. TCRdb cleaned the public reads at Q25 with fastp, built clones with MiXCR and kept in-frame beta chains. Duplicate CDR3 protein sequences are folded into a single record with the most common DNA and genes. These V and J calls derive from TCRdb rather than the authors' analysis. This sample is represented by under 450,000 distinct CDR3 sequences; approximately 15% of them were singletons. The ten largest clones represent roughly 22% of the sample.

This sequence uses TRBV12-3 or TRBV12-4 and TRBJ1-6, with 8 bases aligning to TRBD1. This sequence originates from a young man who had mild COVID-19 (a few samples of this study predate the infection). The sample titles of this study are shuffled in the database, so cell type and time point are left out; the donor was told from shared clones. The source material was PBMCs or a T cell subset sorted from them (not recorded which). The DNA reads as follows: TGTGCCAGCAGACAGGGGGTCTCACCCCTCCACTTT. Its translation is CASRQGVSPLHF.